Sequencing of this T cell receptor (beta chain) was carried out in a study of CD8+CD57+ T cells in acquired aplastic anemia. Study-wide context: DNA from sorted CD4+ and CD8+ cells averaged roughly 3.2 ug. Healthy donor sequencing depth: some 10 million CD4+, about 12 million CD8+ reads.

This clonotype came up a few times. Its antigen is still unknown. Whole-study results and caveats: With respect to CD8+ Simpson's diversity, patients and controls did not differ significantly. Shared by patients and controls, around 27 CD8+ CDR3s were abundant in patients.

The length of the CDR3 is 13 residues. Germline V gene data show CDR1 as GTSNPN and CDR2 as SVGIG (reference sequence). Trimming removed 0 bases at V and 1 base at J, with 4 bases between. TCR beta VDJ and CDR3 were profiled, and genomic DNA was the template. TCRdb independently ran MiXCR on the reads; one entry per CDR3 protein. The sample has about 130,000 distinct CDR3 sequences; roughly 50% are singletons. This chain joins TRBV30 and TRBJ2-1; D not certain. The sample was sorted CD4+, CD8+, or CD8+CD57+ T cells (not recorded which) from PBMCs. The TCR comes from a human donor in good health, serving as a control. CDR3 nucleotides: TGTGCCTGGAGTGTACATTCCTACAATGAGCAGTTCTTC. Translation: CAWSVHSYNEQFF.